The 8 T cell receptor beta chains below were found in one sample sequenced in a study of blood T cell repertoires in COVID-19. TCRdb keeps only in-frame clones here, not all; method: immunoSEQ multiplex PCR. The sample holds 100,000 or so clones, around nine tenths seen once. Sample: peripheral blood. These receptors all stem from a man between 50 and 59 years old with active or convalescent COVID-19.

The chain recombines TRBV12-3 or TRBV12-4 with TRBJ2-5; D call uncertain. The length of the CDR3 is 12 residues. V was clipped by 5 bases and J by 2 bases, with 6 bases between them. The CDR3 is CASSRGQETQYF. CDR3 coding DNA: TGTGCCAGCAGTCGCGGACAAGAGACCCAGTACTTC.

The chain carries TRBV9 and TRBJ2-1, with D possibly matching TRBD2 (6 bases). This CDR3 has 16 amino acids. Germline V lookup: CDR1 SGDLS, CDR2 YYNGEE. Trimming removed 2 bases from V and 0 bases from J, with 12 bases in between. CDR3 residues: CASSVGGSSSYNEQFF. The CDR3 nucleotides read TGTGCCAGCAGCGTGGGAGGTTCGAGCTCCTACAATGAGCAGTTCTTC. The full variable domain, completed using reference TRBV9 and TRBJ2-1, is DSGVTQTPKHLITATGQRVTLRCSPRSGDLSVYWYQQSLDQGLQFLIQYYNGEERAKGNILERFSAQQFPDLHSELNLSSLELGDSALYFCASSVGGSSSYNEQFFGPGTRLTVL.

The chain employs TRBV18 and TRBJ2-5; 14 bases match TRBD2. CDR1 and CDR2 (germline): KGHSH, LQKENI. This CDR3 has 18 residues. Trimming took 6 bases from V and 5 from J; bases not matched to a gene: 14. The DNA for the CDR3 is TGTGCCAGCTCCCTCAACCCAGGACTAGCGGGGGGTATCGAGACCCAGTACTTC. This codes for CASSLNPGLAGGIETQYF.

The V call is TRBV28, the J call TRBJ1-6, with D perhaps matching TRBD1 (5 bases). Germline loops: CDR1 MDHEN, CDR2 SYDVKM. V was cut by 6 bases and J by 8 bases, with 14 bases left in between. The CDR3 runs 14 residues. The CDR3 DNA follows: TGTGCCAGCAGACCGGGACTGGGAGATTCACCCCTCCACTTT. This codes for CASRPGLGDSPLHF.

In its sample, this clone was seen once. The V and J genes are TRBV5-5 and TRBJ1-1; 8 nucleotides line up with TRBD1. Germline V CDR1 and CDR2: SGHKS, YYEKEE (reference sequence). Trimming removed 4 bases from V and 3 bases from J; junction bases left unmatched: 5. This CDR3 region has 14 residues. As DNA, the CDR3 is TGTGCCAGCAGCACGATGACAGGGGACACTGAAGCTTTCTTT. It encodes CASSTMTGDTEAFF.

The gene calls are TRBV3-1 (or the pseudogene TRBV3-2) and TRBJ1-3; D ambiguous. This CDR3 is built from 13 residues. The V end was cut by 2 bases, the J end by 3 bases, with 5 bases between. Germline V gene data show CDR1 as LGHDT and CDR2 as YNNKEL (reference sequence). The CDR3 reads CASSQRDGNTIYF. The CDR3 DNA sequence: TGTGCCAGCAGCCAACGGGATGGAAACACCATATATTTT.

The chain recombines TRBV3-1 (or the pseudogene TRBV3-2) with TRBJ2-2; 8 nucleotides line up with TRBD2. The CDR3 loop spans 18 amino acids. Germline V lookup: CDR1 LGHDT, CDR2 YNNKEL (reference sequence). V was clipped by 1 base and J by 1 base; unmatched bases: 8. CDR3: CASSQGGSGDLNTGELFF. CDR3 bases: TGTGCCAGCAGCCAAGGGGGTAGCGGGGACTTGAACACCGGGGAGCTGTTTTTT.

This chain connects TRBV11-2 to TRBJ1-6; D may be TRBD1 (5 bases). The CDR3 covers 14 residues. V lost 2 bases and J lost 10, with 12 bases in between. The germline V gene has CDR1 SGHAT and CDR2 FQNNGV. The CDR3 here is CASSLQGSQSPLHF. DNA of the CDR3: TGTGCCAGCAGCTTACAGGGATCACAGTCACCCCTCCACTTT. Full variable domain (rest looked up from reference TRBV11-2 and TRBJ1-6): EAGVAQSPRYKIIEKRQSVAFWCNPISGHATLYWYQQILGQGPKLLIQFQNNGVVDDSQLPKDRFSAERLKGVDSTLKIQPAKLEDSAVYLCASSLQGSQSPLHFGNGTRLTVT.